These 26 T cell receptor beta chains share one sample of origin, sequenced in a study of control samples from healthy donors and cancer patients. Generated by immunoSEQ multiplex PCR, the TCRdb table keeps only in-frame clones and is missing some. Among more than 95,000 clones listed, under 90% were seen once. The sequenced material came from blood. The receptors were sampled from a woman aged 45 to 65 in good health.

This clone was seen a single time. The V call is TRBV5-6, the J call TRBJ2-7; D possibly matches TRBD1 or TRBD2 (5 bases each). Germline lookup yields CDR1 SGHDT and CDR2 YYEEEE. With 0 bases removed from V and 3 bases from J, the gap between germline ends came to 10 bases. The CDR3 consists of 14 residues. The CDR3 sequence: CASSLGGVGYEQYF. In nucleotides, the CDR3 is TGTGCCAGCAGCTTGGGAGGGGTTGGCTACGAGCAGTACTTC.

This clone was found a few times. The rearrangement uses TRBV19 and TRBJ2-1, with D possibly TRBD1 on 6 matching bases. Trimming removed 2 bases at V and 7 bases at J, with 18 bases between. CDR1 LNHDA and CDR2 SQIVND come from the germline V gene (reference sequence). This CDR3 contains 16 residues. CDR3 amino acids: CASSIQTGVGGNEQFF. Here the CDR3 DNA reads TGTGCCAGTAGTATACAGACAGGCGTTGGGGGTAATGAGCAGTTCTTC.

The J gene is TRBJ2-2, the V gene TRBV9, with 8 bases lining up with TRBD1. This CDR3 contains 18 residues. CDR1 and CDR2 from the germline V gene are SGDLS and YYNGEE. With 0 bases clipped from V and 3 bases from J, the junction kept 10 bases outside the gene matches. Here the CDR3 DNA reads TGTGCCAGCAGCGTAGCTCTATATGCAGGGGGCGACACCGGGGAGCTGTTTTTT. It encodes CASSVALYAGGDTGELFF.

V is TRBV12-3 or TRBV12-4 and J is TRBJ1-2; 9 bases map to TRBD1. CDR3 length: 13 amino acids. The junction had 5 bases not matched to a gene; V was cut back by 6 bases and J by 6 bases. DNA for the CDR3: TGTGCCAGCAGACCACAGGGGGCACATGGCTACACCTTC. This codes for CASRPQGAHGYTF.

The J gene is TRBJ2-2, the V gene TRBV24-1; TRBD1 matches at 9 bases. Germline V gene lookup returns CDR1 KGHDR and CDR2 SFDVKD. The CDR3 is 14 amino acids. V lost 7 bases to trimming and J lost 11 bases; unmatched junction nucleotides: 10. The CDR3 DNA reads TGTGCCACCAGCTTACAGGGGGCTGGGAGAGAGCTGTTTTTT. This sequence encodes CATSLQGAGRELFF.

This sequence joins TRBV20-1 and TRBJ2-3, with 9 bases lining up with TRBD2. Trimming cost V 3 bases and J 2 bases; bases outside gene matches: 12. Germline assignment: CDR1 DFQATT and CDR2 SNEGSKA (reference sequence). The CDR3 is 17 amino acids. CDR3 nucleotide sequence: TGCAGTGCTAGTCCGCGGGGGGGCGTTTTCTTCACAGATACGCAGTATTTT. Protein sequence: CSASPRGGVFFTDTQYF.

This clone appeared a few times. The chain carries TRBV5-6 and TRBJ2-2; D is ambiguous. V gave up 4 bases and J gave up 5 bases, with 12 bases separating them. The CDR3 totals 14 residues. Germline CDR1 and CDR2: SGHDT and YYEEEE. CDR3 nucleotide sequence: TGTGCCAGCAGCCCGGACCCGGTAACCGGGGAGCTGTTTTTT. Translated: CASSPDPVTGELFF.

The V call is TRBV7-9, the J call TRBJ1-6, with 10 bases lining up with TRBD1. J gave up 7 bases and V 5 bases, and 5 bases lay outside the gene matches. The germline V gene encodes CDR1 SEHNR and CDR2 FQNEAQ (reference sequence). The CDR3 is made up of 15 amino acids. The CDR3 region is CASSPGTGANSPLHF. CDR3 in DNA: TGTGCCAGCAGCCCAGGGACAGGGGCAAATTCACCCCTCCACTTT. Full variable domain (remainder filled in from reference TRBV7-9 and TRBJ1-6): DTGVSQNPRHKITKRGQNVTFRCDPISEHNRLYWYRQTLGQGPEFLTYFQNEAQLEKSRLLSDRFSAERPKGSFSTLEIQRTEQGDSAMYLCASSPGTGANSPLHFGNGTRLTVT.

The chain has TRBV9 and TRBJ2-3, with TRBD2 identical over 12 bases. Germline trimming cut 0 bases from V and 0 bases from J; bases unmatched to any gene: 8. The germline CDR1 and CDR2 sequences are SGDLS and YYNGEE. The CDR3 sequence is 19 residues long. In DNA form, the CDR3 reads TGTGCCAGCAGCGTAGATTCGGGGACTAGCGGGTTTAGCACAGATACGCAGTATTTT. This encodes CASSVDSGTSGFSTDTQYF.

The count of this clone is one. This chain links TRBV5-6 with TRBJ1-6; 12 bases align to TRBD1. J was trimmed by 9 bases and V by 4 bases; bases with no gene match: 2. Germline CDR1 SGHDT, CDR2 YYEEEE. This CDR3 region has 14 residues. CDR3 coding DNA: TGTGCCAGCAGCGGGGACAGGGGGCTTTCACCCCTCCACTTT. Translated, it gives CASSGDRGLSPLHF.

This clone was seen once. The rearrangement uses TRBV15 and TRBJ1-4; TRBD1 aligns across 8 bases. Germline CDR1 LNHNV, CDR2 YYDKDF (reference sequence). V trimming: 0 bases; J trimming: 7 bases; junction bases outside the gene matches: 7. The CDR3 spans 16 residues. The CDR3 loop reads CATSRDLQGVAEKLFF. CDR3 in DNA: TGTGCCACCAGCAGAGATCTACAGGGGGTGGCTGAAAAACTGTTTTTT.

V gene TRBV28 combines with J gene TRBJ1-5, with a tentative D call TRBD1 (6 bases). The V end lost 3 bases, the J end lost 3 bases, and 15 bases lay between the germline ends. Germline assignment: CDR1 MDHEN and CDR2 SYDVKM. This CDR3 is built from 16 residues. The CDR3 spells CASSLEGGQSNQPQHF. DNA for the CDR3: TGTGCCAGCAGTTTGGAAGGAGGACAGTCCAATCAGCCCCAGCATTTT. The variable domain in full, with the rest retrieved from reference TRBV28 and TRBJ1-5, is DVKVTQSSRYLVKRTGEKVFLECVQDMDHENMFWYRQDPGLGLRLIYFSYDVKMKEKGDIPEGYSVSREKKERFSLILESASTNQTSMYLCASSLEGGQSNQPQHFGDGTRLSIL.

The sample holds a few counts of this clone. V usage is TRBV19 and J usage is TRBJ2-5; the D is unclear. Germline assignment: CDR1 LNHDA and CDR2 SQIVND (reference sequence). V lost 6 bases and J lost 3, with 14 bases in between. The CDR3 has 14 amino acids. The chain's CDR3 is CASSQGRKKETQYF. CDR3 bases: TGTGCCAGTAGCCAAGGACGAAAAAAAGAGACCCAGTACTTC.

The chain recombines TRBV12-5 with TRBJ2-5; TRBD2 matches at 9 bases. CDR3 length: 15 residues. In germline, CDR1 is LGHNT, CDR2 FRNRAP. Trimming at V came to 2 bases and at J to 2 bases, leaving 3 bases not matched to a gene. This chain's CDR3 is CASGLSTSGQETQYF. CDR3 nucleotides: TGTGCTAGTGGTTTGTCGACTAGCGGACAAGAGACCCAGTACTTC.

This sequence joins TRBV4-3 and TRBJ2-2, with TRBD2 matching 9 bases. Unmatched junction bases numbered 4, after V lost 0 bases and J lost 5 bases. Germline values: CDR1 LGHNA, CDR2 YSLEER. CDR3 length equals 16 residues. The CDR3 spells CASSQEAGGSTGELFF. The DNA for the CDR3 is TGCGCCAGCAGCCAAGAGGCGGGGGGGAGTACCGGGGAGCTGTTTTTT.

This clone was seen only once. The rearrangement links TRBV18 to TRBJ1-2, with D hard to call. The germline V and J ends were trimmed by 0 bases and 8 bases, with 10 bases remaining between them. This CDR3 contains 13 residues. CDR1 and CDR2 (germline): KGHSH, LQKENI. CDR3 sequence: CASSPPITAGYTF. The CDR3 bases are TGTGCCAGCTCACCACCGATCACAGCCGGCTACACCTTC.

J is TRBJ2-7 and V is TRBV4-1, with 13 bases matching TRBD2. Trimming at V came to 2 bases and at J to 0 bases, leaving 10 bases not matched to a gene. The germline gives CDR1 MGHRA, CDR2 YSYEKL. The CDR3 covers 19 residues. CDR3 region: CASSQLLTGTSGASYEQYF. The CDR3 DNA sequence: TGCGCCAGCAGCCAATTACTTACCGGGACTAGCGGGGCCTCCTACGAGCAGTACTTC.

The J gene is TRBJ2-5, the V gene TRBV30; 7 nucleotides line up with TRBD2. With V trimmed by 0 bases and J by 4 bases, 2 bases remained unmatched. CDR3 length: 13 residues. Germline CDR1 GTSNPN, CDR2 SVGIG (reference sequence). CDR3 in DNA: TGTGCCTGGAGTGTATGGGGGGGAGAGACCCAGTACTTC. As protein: CAWSVWGGETQYF.

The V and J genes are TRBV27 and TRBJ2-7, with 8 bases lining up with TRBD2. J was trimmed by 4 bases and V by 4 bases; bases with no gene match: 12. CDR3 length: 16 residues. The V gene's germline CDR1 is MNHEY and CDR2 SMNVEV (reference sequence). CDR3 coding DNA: TGTGCCAGCAGTTCAATCGGGACTCGGGGGGGGTACGAGCAGTACTTC. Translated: CASSSIGTRGGYEQYF.

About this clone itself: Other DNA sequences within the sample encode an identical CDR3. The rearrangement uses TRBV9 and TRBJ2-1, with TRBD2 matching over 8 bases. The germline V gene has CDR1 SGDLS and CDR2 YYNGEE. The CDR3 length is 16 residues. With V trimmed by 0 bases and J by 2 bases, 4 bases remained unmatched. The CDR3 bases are TGTGCCAGCAGCGTAGGAGGCGGGGGGACCTACAATGAGCAGTTCTTC. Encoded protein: CASSVGGGGTYNEQFF.

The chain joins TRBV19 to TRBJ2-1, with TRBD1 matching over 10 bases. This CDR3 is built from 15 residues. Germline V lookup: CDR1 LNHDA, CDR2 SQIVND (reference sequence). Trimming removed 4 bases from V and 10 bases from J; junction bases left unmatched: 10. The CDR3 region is CASSTTGTGVWEQFF. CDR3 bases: TGTGCCAGTAGTACAACCGGGACAGGGGTTTGGGAGCAGTTCTTC.

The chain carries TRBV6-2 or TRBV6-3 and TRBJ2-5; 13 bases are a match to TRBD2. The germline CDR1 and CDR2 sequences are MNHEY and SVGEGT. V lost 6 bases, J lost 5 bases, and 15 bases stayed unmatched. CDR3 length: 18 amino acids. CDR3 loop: CASSLFGTSGVTLETQYF. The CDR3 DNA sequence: TGTGCCAGCAGCCTGTTCGGGACTAGCGGGGTTACCCTGGAGACCCAGTACTTC.

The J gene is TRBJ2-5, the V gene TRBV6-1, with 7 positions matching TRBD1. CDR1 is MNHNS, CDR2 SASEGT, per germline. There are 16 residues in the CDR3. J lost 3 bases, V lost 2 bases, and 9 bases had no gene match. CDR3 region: CASSELGATGEETQYF. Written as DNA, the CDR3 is TGTGCCAGCAGTGAATTAGGGGCAACAGGGGAAGAGACCCAGTACTTC.

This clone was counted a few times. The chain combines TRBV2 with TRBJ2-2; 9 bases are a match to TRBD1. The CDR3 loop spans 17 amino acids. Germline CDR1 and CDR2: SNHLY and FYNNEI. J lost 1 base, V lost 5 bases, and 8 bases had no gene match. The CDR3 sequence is CASSPRTGVKNTGELFF. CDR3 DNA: TGTGCCAGCAGTCCCCGGACAGGGGTAAAGAACACCGGGGAGCTGTTTTTT.

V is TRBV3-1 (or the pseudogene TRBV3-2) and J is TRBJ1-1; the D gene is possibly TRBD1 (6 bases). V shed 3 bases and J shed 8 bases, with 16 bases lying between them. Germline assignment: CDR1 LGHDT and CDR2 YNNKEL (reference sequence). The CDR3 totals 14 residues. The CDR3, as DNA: TGTGCCAGCAGCCAGGAAAACAGGGTCCTCGAAGCTTTCTTT. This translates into CASSQENRVLEAFF.

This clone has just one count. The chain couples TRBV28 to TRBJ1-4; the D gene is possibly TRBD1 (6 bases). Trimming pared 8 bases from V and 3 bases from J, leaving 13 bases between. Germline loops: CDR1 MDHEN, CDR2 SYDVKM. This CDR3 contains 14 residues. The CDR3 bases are TGTGCCAGCTCTGAGGGGGGGCCTAATGAAAAACTGTTTTTT. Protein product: CASSEGGPNEKLFF. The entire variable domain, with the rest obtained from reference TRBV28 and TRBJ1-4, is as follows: DVKVTQSSRYLVKRTGEKVFLECVQDMDHENMFWYRQDPGLGLRLIYFSYDVKMKEKGDIPEGYSVSREKKERFSLILESASTNQTSMYLCASSEGGPNEKLFFGSGTQLSVL.